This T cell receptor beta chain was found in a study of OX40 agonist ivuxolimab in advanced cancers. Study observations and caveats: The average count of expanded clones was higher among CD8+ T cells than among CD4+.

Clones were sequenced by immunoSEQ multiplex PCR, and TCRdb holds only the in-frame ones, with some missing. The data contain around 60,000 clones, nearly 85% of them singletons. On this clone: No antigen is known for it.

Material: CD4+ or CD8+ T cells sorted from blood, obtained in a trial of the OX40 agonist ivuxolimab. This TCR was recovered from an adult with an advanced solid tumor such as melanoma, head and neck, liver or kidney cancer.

CDR3 sequence: CASRPGTSDRNEQFF. The CDR3 bases are TGTGCCAGCAGACCTGGGACTAGCGATCGCAATGAGCAGTTCTTC. The rearrangement links TRBV5-4 to TRBJ2-1; 10 bases map to TRBD2. CDR3 size: 15 residues. Losses at the gene ends were 5 bases for V and 6 bases for J; bases not matched to a gene: 8. Germline V gene sequence: CDR1 SGHNT, CDR2 YYREEE (reference sequence). The full variable domain, with the rest looked up from reference TRBV5-4 and TRBJ2-1, is ETGVTQSPTHLIKTRGQQVTLRCSSQSGHNTVSWYQQALGQGPQFIFQYYREEENGRGNFPPRFSGLQFPNYSSELNVNALELDDSALYLCASRPGTSDRNEQFFGPGTRLTVL.